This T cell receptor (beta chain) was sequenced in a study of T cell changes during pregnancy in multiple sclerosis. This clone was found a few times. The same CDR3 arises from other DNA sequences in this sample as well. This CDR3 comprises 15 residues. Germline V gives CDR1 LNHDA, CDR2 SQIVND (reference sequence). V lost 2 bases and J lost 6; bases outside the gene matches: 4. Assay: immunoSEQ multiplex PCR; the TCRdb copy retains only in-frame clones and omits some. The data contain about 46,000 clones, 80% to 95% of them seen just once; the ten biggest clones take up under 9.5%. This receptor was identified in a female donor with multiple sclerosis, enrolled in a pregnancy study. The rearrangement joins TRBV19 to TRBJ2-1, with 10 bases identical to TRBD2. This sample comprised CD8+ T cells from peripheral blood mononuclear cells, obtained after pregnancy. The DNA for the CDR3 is TGTGCCAGTAGTATATCTAGCGGGGGCCCCAATGAGCAGTTCTTC. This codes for CASSISSGGPNEQFF.